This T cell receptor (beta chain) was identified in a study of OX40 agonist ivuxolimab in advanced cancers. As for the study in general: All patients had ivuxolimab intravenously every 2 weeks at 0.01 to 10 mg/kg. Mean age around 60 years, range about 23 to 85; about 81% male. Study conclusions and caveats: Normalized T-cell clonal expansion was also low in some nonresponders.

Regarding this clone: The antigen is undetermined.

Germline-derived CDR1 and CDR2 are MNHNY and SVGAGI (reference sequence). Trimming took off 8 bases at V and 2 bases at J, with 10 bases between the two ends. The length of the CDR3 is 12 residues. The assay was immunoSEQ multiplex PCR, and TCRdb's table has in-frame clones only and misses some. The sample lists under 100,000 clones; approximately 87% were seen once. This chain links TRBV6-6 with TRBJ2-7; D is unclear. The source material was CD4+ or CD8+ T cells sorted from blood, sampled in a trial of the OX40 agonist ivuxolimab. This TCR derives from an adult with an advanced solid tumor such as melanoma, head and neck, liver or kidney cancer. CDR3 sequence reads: CASGGETYEQYF. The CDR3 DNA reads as TGTGCCAGCGGCGGTGAAACCTACGAGCAGTACTTC.